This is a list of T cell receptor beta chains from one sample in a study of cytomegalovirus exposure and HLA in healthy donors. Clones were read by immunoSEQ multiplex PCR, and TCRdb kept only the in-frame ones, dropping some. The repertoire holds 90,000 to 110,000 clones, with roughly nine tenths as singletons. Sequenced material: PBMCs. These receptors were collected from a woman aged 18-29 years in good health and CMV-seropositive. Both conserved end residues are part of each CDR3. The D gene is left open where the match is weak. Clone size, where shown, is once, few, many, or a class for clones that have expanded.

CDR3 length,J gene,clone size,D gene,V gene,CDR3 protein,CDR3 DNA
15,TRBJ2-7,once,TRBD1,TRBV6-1,CASSERDRGWYEQYF,TGTGCCAGCAGTGAACGGGACAGGGGGTGGTACGAGCAGTACTTC
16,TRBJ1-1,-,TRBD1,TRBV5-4,CASSSDPTGLNTEAFF,TGTGCCAGCAGCTCGGACCCGACAGGGTTGAACACTGAAGCTTTCTTT
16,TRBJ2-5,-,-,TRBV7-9,CASRDPGRFGQETQYF,TGTGCCAGCAGAGACCCAGGCAGGTTTGGCCAAGAGACCCAGTACTTC
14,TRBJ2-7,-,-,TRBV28,CASSFRAGSYEQYF,TGTGCCAGCAGTTTCAGGGCTGGGTCCTACGAGCAGTACTTC
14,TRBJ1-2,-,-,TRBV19,CASRKQGTAVGYTF,TGTGCCAGTAGGAAACAGGGTACGGCGGTCGGCTACACCTTC
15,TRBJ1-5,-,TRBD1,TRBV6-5,CASSSLRTGEQPQHF,TGTGCCAGCAGTAGCCTCCGGACAGGGGAACAGCCCCAGCATTTT
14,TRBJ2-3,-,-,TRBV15,CATSRGDTTDTQYF,TGTGCCACCAGCAGAGGGGACACCACAGATACGCAGTATTTT
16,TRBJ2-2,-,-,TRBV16,CASSQLVGSGTGELFF,TGTGCCAGCAGCCAATTAGTTGGTTCGGGGACCGGGGAGCTGTTTTTT
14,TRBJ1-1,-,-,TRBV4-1,CASSQEGGNTEAFF,TGCGCCAGCAGCCAAGAAGGAGGGAACACTGAAGCTTTCTTT
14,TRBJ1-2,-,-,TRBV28,CASNDDSPDYGYTF,TGTGCCAGCAACGACGACAGCCCTGACTATGGCTACACCTTC
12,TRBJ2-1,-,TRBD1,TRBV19,CASSIGGTGQFF,TGTGCCAGTAGTATTGGGGGGACAGGGCAGTTCTTC
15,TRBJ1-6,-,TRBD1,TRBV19,CASQPGTADNSPLHF,TGTGCCAGTCAACCTGGGACAGCAGATAATTCACCCCTCCACTTT
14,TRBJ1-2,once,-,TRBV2,CASFGATANYGYTF,TGTGCCAGCTTTGGGGCCACTGCTAACTATGGCTACACCTTC
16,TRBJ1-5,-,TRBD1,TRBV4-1,CASSQVMDRGDQPQHF,TGCGCCAGCAGCCAAGTCATGGACAGGGGGGATCAGCCCCAGCATTTT
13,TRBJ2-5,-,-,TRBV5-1,CATSRRAEETQYF,TGCGCCACTTCAAGGCGAGCGGAAGAGACCCAGTACTTC
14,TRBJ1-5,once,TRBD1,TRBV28,CASRLTGNNQPQHF,TGTGCCAGCCGATTGACAGGGAACAATCAGCCCCAGCATTTT
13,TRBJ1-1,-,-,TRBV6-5,CASSHPGLLEAFF,TGTGCCAGCAGTCACCCAGGGCTCCTTGAAGCTTTCTTT
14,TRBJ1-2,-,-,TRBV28,CASSLRQAHYGYTF,TGTGCCAGCAGTTTAAGACAGGCCCACTATGGCTACACCTTC
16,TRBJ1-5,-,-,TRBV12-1,CASSLSGGLSNQPQHF,TGTGCCAGCAGCTTGTCTGGGGGCTTGAGCAATCAGCCCCAGCATTTT
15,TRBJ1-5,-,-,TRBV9,CASSVSGSSNQPQHF,TGTGCCAGCAGCGTAAGCGGGTCTAGCAATCAGCCCCAGCATTTT
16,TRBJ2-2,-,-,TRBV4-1,CASSQDSLTNTGELFF,TGCGCCAGCAGCCAAGATTCGCTAACGAACACCGGGGAGCTGTTTTTT
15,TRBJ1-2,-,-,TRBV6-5,CASSYSIGGSYGYTF,TGTGCCAGCAGTTACTCGATTGGGGGGTCCTATGGCTACACCTTC
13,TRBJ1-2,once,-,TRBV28,CASSLTKDYGYTF,TGTGCCAGCAGTTTAACTAAAGACTATGGCTACACCTTC
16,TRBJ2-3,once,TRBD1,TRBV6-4,CASSPTGIPSTDTQYF,TGTGCCAGCAGCCCGACAGGGATCCCTAGCACAGATACGCAGTATTTT
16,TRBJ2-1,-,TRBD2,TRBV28,CAILPGGLVSYNEQFF,TGTGCCATTTTACCCGGGGGACTAGTATCTTACAATGAGCAGTTCTTC
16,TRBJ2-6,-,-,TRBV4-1,CASSQSSRSGANVLTF,TGCGCCAGCAGCCAATCCTCCAGGTCTGGGGCCAACGTCCTGACTTTC
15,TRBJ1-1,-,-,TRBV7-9,CASSPPGAQRTEAFF,TGTGCCAGCAGCCCCCCAGGGGCGCAGCGCACTGAAGCTTTCTTT
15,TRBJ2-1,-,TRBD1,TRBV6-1,CASSDRDRVDNEQFF,TGTGCCAGCAGTGACCGGGACAGGGTGGACAATGAGCAGTTCTTC
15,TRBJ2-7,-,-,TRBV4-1,CASSPFPQGRYEQYF,TGCGCCAGCAGCCCCTTCCCACAGGGCCGCTACGAGCAGTACTTC
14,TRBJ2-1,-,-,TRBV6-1,CASSPTGVGTPQFF,TGTGCCAGCAGCCCGACGGGGGTTGGGACCCCGCAGTTCTTC
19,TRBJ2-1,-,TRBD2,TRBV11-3,CASSLGTSGRAGIRNEQFF,TGTGCCAGCAGCTTAGGGACTAGCGGGAGGGCCGGAATCCGCAATGAGCAGTTCTTC
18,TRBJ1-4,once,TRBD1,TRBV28,CASSFFPGQRQKNEKLFF,TGTGCCAGCAGTTTTTTCCCGGGACAGCGTCAAAAGAATGAAAAACTGTTTTTT
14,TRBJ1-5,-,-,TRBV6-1,CASSGGYSNQPQHF,TGTGCCAGCAGTGGAGGGTATAGCAATCAGCCCCAGCATTTT
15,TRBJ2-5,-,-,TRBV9,CASRPGLTHQETQYF,TGTGCCAGCAGGCCCGGACTAACCCATCAAGAGACCCAGTACTTC
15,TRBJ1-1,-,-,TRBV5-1,CASSLADRPNTEAFF,TGCGCCAGCAGCTTGGCAGACAGGCCGAACACTGAAGCTTTCTTT
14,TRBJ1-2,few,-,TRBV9,CASTSMGGPYGYTF,TGTGCCAGCACCAGCATGGGAGGGCCCTATGGCTACACCTTC
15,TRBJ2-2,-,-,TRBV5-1,CASSLGPTTTGELFF,TGCGCCAGCAGCTTGGGTCCTACCACCACCGGGGAGCTGTTTTTT
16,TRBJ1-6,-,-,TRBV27,CASSLGALGPNSPLHF,TGTGCCAGCAGTTTGGGGGCGCTGGGGCCTAATTCACCCCTCCACTTT
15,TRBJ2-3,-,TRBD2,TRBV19,CASSSAGGLTDTQYF,TGTGCCAGTAGCTCAGCGGGAGGTCTGACAGATACGCAGTATTTT
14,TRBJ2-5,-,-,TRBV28,CASSSRRTQETQYF,TGTGCCAGCAGTTCCAGGCGAACCCAAGAGACCCAGTACTTC
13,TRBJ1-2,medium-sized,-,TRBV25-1,CASSDWQEGGYTF,TGTGCCAGCAGTGATTGGCAGGAAGGGGGTTACACCTTC